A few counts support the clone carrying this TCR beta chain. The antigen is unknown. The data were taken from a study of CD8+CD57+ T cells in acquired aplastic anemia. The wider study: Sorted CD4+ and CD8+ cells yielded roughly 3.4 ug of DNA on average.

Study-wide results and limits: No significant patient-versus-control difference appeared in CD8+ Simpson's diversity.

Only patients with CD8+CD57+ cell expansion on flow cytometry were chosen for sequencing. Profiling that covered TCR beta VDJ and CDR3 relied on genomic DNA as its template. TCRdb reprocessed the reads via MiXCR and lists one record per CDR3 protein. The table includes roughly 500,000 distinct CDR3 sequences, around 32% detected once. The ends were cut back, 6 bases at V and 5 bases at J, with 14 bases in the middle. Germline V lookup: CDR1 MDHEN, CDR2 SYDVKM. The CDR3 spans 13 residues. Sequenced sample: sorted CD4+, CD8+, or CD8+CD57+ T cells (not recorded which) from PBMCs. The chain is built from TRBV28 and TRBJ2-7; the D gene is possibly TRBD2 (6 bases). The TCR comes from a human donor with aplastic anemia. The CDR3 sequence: CASRGTVRHEQYF. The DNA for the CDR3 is TGTGCCAGCAGAGGGACTGTCCGCCACGAGCAGTACTTC.